This T cell receptor beta chain is from a study of a mutant IDH1 vaccine in newly diagnosed glioma. Study overall: The patients received vaccinations eight times, in weeks 1, 3, 5, 7, 11, 15, 19 and 23. Receipt of radiotherapy, temozolomide, or both preceded the study, and most received both. Treated patients had a mean age of 40.4 years and a sex split that was around 60% male and 37.5% female.

The germline V and J ends were trimmed by 2 bases and 1 base, with 11 bases remaining between them. There are 15 residues in the CDR3. Germline CDR1 reads LGHNA; CDR2 reads YNFKEQ. Sequenced by immunoSEQ multiplex PCR; TCRdb stores in-frame clones only, minus some. In the table there are some 20,000 clones, roughly 78% of which are singletons. About this clone itself: Its antigen is undetermined.

Time point described: week 23, last vaccination. What each vaccine dose contained was 300 ug of mutant IDH1 20-mer peptide, accompanied by topical imiquimod. The TCR sequence derives from a man in his thirties or forties with glioma. V usage is TRBV4-2 and J usage is TRBJ1-2; D gene ambiguous. The input for sequencing was PBMCs, taken from a glioma patient whose treatment included an IDH1 peptide vaccine. The chain's CDR3 is CASSQIEDGNYGYTF. CDR3 DNA: TGTGCCAGCAGCCAAATTGAAGACGGTAACTATGGCTACACCTTC.